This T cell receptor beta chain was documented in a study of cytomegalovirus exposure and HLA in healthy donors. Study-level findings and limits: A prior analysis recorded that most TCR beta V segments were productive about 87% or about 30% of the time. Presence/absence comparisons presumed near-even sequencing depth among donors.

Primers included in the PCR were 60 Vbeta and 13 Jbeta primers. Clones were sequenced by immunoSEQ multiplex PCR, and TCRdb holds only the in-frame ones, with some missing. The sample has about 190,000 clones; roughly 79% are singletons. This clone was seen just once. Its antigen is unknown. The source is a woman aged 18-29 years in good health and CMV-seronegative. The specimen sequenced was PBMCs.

The CDR3 DNA sequence: TGTGCCAGCAGCTTGGCCTCAGCGGGCCCCTACAATGAGCAGTTCTTC. Protein sequence: CASSLASAGPYNEQFF. V gene TRBV5-8 combines with J gene TRBJ2-1, with a tentative D call TRBD2 (6 bases). V was shortened by 0 bases and J by 2 bases, with 12 bases between the two germline ends. The germline V gene encodes CDR1 SGHTS and CDR2 YDEGEE. The CDR3 has 16 amino acids.